The rows below give T cell receptor beta chains drawn from one sample of a study of CD8 T cells in ankylosing spondylitis. MiXCR, run by TCRdb on the 5' RACE reads, gives a single entry per CDR3 protein. The sample lists over 450,000 distinct CDR3 sequences, about 12% occurring once. Sequenced material: blood, either unsorted or a sorted T cell fraction (not recorded which). These receptors all stem from a male donor with ankylosing spondylitis. Each CDR3 is given with its conserved first and last residue. A D gene is named only where the DNA matches it firmly. Clone size is given for some rows only: seen once, a few or many times, or a class if the clone is expanded.

>TRBJ2-1|TRBV7-8|TRBD2|few
CASSLTGLAGGSDEQFF
TGTGCCAGCAGCTTAACGGGACTAGCGGGAGGCTCGGATGAGCAGTTCTTC
>TRBJ1-4|TRBV6-1|.|.
CASSEPTQPEKLFF
TGTGCCAGCAGTGAACCCACACAACCCGAAAAACTGTTTTTT
>TRBJ2-3|TRBV6-1|TRBD2|.
CASSVAGGGDTQYF
TGTGCCAGCAGCGTAGCGGGAGGCGGGGATACGCAGTATTTT
>TRBJ1-4|TRBV7-9|.|few
CASSFRSKLFF
TGTGCCAGCAGCTTCCGTTCAAAACTGTTTTTT
>TRBJ1-1|TRBV3-1|.|.
CASSQLRGGTEAFF
TGTGCCAGCAGCCAACTACGGGGAGGTACTGAAGCTTTCTTT
>TRBJ2-7|TRBV7-2|TRBD2|.
CASSFYGRGSYEQYF
TGTGCCAGCAGCTTCTACGGGAGGGGCTCCTACGAGCAGTACTTC
>TRBJ2-2|TRBV6-1|TRBD1|.
CASSESAGQGPSGGELFF
TGTGCCAGCAGTGAATCCGCGGGACAGGGCCCCTCGGGCGGGGAGCTGTTTTTT
>TRBJ2-2|TRBV5-1|.|.
CASSLEGRRTGELFF
TGCGCCAGCAGCCTCGAGGGCCGGAGGACCGGGGAGCTGTTTTTT
>TRBJ2-1|TRBV2|TRBD2|.
CASGTSGRGGFF
TGTGCCAGCGGGACTAGCGGGAGAGGAGGCTTCTTC
>TRBJ1-1|TRBV5-1|TRBD1|.
CASSPDRAIEAFF
TGCGCCAGCAGCCCGGACAGGGCGATTGAAGCTTTCTTT
>TRBJ2-3|TRBV18|TRBD2|.
CASSYLLGTNTDTQYF
TGTGCCAGCTCATACCTCCTCGGGACTAACACAGATACGCAGTATTTT
>TRBJ2-7|TRBV30|.|few
CAWSWGMAYEQYF
TGTGCCTGGAGCTGGGGAATGGCCTACGAGCAGTACTTC
>TRBJ2-7|TRBV12-3/TRBV12-4|.|many
CASSFGLRLGEGYF
TGTGCCAGCAGTTTTGGGCTACGGCTAGGCGAGGGGTACTTC
>TRBJ2-5|TRBV5-6|TRBD1|few
CASSSKDRGLVYQETQYF
TGTGCCAGCAGCTCAAAGGACAGGGGGCTCGTGTACCAAGAGACCCAGTACTTC
>TRBJ1-1|TRBV20-1|.|few
CSIGGDTEAFF
TGCAGTATCGGGGGAGACACTGAAGCTTTCTTT
>TRBJ2-3|TRBV18|TRBD2|.
CASSLQGLAGTQYF
TGTGCCAGCTCACTCCAGGGATTAGCGGGGACGCAGTATTTT
>TRBJ1-1|TRBV5-1|.|few
CASSLGTSLGTEAFF
TGCGCCAGCAGCCTAGGGACATCTCTGGGCACTGAAGCTTTCTTT
>TRBJ1-1|TRBV3-1|.|.
CASSQRPVPNTEAFF
TGTGCCAGCAGCCAACGACCCGTACCGAACACTGAAGCTTTCTTT
>TRBJ2-5|TRBV20-1|.|.
CSARDLQGAQETQYF
TGCAGTGCTAGAGATCTACAGGGAGCACAAGAGACCCAGTACTTC
>TRBJ2-3|TRBV7-9|TRBD2|.
CASSFPGRSDTQYF
TGTGCCAGCAGCTTCCCCGGGAGGTCAGATACGCAGTATTTT
>TRBJ2-3|TRBV5-1|.|many
CASSFDGTDTQYF
TGTGCCAGCAGCTTCGACGGGACAGATACGCAGTATTTT
>TRBJ2-2|TRBV5-1|.|many
CASSLEGGRTGELFF
TGTGCCAGCAGCTTAGAAGGAGGGAGAACCGGGGAGCTGTTTTTT
>TRBJ2-1|TRBV5-1|TRBD1|many
CASSSTGDEQFF
TGCGCCAGCAGCTCGACAGGGGATGAGCAGTTCTTC
>TRBJ2-1|TRBV11-2|TRBD1|.
CASSSDRVSEQFF
TGTGCCAGCAGCTCCGACAGGGTTTCGGAGCAGTTCTTC
>TRBJ1-1|TRBV4-2|.|.
CASSQEGPTGKTEAFF
TGTGCCAGCAGCCAAGAGGGGCCCACAGGGAAGACTGAAGCTTTCTTT
>TRBJ2-1|TRBV20-1|.|few
CSARVAGYNEQFF
TGCAGTGCTAGAGTGGCGGGATACAATGAGCAGTTCTTC
>TRBJ2-1|TRBV18|.|.
CASSPLVSSDEQFF
TGTGCCAGCTCACCGTTAGTTAGCTCCGATGAGCAGTTCTTC
>TRBJ2-1|TRBV20-1|TRBD2|.
CRFSGSYNEQFF
TGCAGGTTTAGCGGGAGTTACAATGAGCAGTTCTTC
>TRBJ2-3|TRBV5-1|TRBD2|.
CASSFRAGGRLAGVADTQYF
TGCGCCAGCAGCTTTCGGGCAGGGGGCAGACTAGCGGGAGTGGCAGATACGCAGTATTTT
>TRBJ1-2|TRBV30|TRBD1|.
CAWDRGYGYTF
TGTGCCTGGGACAGGGGATATGGCTACACCTTC
>TRBJ1-2|TRBV6-1|TRBD1|.
CASKYRGEEGYTF
TGTGCCAGCAAATACAGGGGAGAGGAGGGCTACACCTTC
>TRBJ2-1|TRBV12-3/TRBV12-4|.|many
CASSLGHEQFF
TGTGCCAGCAGTTTAGGGCATGAGCAGTTCTTC
>TRBJ1-1|TRBV20-1|.|few
CSARGGQRTEAFF
TGCAGTGCTAGAGGGGGGCAGCGCACTGAAGCTTTCTTT
>TRBJ2-5|TRBV7-9|TRBD1|.
CASTPGTGPPETQYF
TGTGCCAGCACCCCCGGGACAGGGCCCCCAGAGACCCAGTACTTC
>TRBJ2-3|TRBV3-1|TRBD2|few
CASSPRLAGPGGTDTQYF
TGTGCCAGCAGCCCTCGACTAGCGGGTCCCGGGGGCACAGATACGCAGTATTTT
>TRBJ2-2|TRBV3-1|.|many
CASSQGAGTGELFF
TGTGCCAGCAGCCAAGGGGCGGGGACCGGGGAGCTGTTTTTT
>TRBJ2-7|TRBV27|TRBD1|.
CATGTGKLGEQYF
TGTGCCACCGGGACAGGGAAACTGGGCGAGCAGTACTTC